What follows is one TCR beta chain and its context. Its antigen is undetermined. The sample comes from a study of cytomegalovirus exposure and HLA in healthy donors. The wider study: In a later analysis, it was reported that the 110 or so validation repertoires had been produced on the same platform as the 670 or so repertoires belonging to the first cohort.

Study results and limitations: Reported performance of the classifier showed diagnosis of cytomegalovirus status with high specificity and sensitivity. A few of the chains that were CMV-associated were confirmed in vitro to be specific for CMV antigens.

The donors were part of the 120-subject validation cohort, which stood apart from the approximately 670-subject first cohort. Measured with immunoSEQ multiplex PCR; TCRdb has only the in-frame clones, and not every one. The top ten hold 1.4% of the sample, which has 150,000 to 200,000 clones, about 83% seen once. In germline, CDR1 is LNHDA, CDR2 SQIVND (reference sequence). The CDR3 spans 15 residues. The V and J ends lost 3 bases and 1 base respectively, with 12 bases between them. The clonotype was recovered from a woman in her twenties or thirties in good health and CMV-seronegative. The sample taken for sequencing was PBMCs. The chain recombines TRBV19 with TRBJ1-2; possible D gene TRBD1, 5 bases. CDR3 DNA: TGTGCCAGTAGTATCTCAGGGCTCAATAACTATGGCTACACCTTC. This translates into CASSISGLNNYGYTF.